A single T cell receptor beta chain is shown here with its context. Some clones are missing from TCRdb's copy, which holds only in-frame ones; the method was immunoSEQ multiplex PCR. The sample yields roughly 190,000 clones, around 94% seen once. This sample is drawn from a study of T cell responses to AZD1222 COVID-19 vaccine. CDR3 length: 13 amino acids. V lost 6 bases and J lost 5, with 13 bases in between. The germline V gene encodes CDR1 ENHRY and CDR2 SYGVKD. The J gene is TRBJ1-2, the V gene TRBV10-3; D possibly corresponds to TRBD1 (5 bases). This receptor was obtained from an adult in good health. Sequenced here: peripheral blood, sampled on day 0 of AZD1222 vaccination. The CDR3 sequence: CAIRASDKYGYTF. CDR3 coding DNA: TGTGCCATCAGAGCCTCGGACAAGTATGGCTACACCTTC.